This TCR beta chain originates from a study of shared clonotypes between healthy human individuals. A word on this clone: Its antigen is currently unknown.

Study-level points and caveats: Among donors, the sharing of clonotypes was expected to be influenced by sequencing depth.

Assay: immunoSEQ multiplex PCR; the TCRdb copy retains only in-frame clones and omits some. The table records around 2.1 million clones, 90% to 95% of them present only once. The ends were cut back, 2 bases at V and 1 base at J, with 11 bases in the middle. Germline values: CDR1 MGHDK, CDR2 SYGVNS. The CDR3 length is 15 residues. Terminally differentiated effector memory CD45RA+ cells were left out of the naive CD8 fraction, which was CD45RO-negative and positively selected for CCR7. The chain is built from TRBV25-1 and TRBJ1-1; no definite D call. The receptor was derived from a man between 18 and 35 years old in good health. Some clones in this sample may be carry-over from other donors' samples. The sequenced sample was naive CD8+ T cells from PBMCs. The CDR3 coding sequence is TGTGCCAGCAGTGAACCCCCCCAGGAGAACACTGAAGCTTTCTTT. Its protein product is CASSEPPQENTEAFF.